These 18 T cell receptor beta chains were all obtained from the same sample, sequenced in a study of T cells expressing NK-cell markers. TCRdb reanalyzed the 5' RACE reads, giving one entry per CDR3 protein sequence and no DNA. Its listing shows 400,000 to 450,000 distinct CDR3 sequences. Sequencing was performed on blood T cells: a sorted CD56 or NKG2C T cell subset, CD4+ or CD8+ T cells, or bulk PBMC T cells (not recorded which). The receptors stem from a woman between 18 and 75 years old in good health.

The CDR3 sequence: CASSYSAGTFKPLHF. V gene TRBV6-5 combines with J gene TRBJ1-6. CDR1 is MNHEY, CDR2 SVGAGI, per germline. The CDR3 sequence is 15 residues long.

CDR3 protein: CASSLTVDEQYF. The chain carries TRBV5-1 and TRBJ2-7. Germline CDR1 is SGHRS and CDR2 is YFSETQ. The CDR3 runs 12 residues.

The V and J genes are TRBV6-1 and TRBJ1-5. The CDR3 runs to 15 residues. In germline, CDR1 is MNHNS, CDR2 SASEGT. CDR3 in amino acids: CASSEVSQINQPQHF.

This CDR3 is CASSLALGQFSGANVLTF. The rearrangement uses TRBV11-1 and TRBJ2-6; TCRdb's D gene call, TRBD1, goes unchecked for lack of DNA. Germline V CDR1 and CDR2: SGHAT, FQDESV (reference sequence). The CDR3 loop spans 18 amino acids.

V gene TRBV27 combines with J gene TRBJ2-1; absent DNA, TCRdb's TRBD1 call cannot be checked. CDR1 and CDR2 (germline): MNHEY, SMNVEV (reference sequence). The CDR3 length is 16 residues. The CDR3 sequence is CASSPGSGQVYNEQFF.

Here the CDR3 reads CASSLVGAAEAFF. The gene calls are TRBV5-1 and TRBJ1-1; TCRdb's D call, TRBD1, is unchecked because there is no DNA. The CDR3 covers 13 residues. CDR1 is SGHRS and CDR2 is YFSETQ in the germline V gene. Supplemented by reference TRBV5-1 and TRBJ1-1, the full variable domain reads KAGVTQTPRYLIKTRGQQVTLSCSPISGHRSVSWYQQTPGQGLQFLFEYFSETQRNKGNFPGRFSGRQFSNSRSEMNVSTLELGDSALYLCASSLVGAAEAFFGQGTRLTVV.

The V gene is TRBV7-3, the J gene TRBJ2-3; TCRdb returns TRBD2, unconfirmable since there is no DNA. Germline V CDR1 and CDR2: SGHTA, FQGTGA. This CDR3 region has 17 residues. The CDR3 here is CASSLGASGSVTDTQYF. Combining the CDR3 with reference TRBV7-3 and TRBJ2-3 gives the whole variable domain GAGVSQTPSNKVTEKGKYVELRCDPISGHTALYWYRQSLGQGPEFLIYFQGTGAADDSGLPNDRFFAVRPEGSVSTLKIQRTERGDSAVYLCASSLGASGSVTDTQYFGPGTRLTVL.

This rearrangement joins TRBV7-2 to TRBJ2-1. Germline CDR1 SGHTA, CDR2 FQGNSA. This CDR3 comprises 12 residues. The CDR3 region is CASSSIGNEQFF.

The CDR3 region is CASSKGETESSYEQYF. This chain links TRBV21-1 with TRBJ2-7; TCRdb designates TRBD2, a call that cannot be tested without DNA. TRBV21-1 is termed a pseudogene. The CDR3 has 16 residues.

The V call is TRBV7-2, the J call TRBJ2-1; TCRdb's D call of TRBD2 is untestable without DNA. The CDR3 length is 15 residues. Germline CDR1 is SGHTA and CDR2 is FQGNSA. CDR3 sequence reads: CASSLQSGGPDEQFF.

The chain has TRBV12-3 or TRBV12-4 and TRBJ2-7; the TCRdb D gene call, TRBD1, has no DNA to confirm it. The CDR3 totals 16 residues. The CDR3 sequence is CASSLPYGTLSYEQYF.

This chain's CDR3 is CASSAQTGANQPQHF. The chain uses TRBV12-3 or TRBV12-4 and TRBJ1-5; TCRdb gives TRBD1 as the D gene, but with no DNA this cannot be confirmed. This CDR3 region has 15 residues.

The CDR3 region is CASSPPATGELFF. This chain joins TRBV18 and TRBJ2-2. This CDR3 spans 13 amino acids. Germline assignment: CDR1 KGHSH and CDR2 LQKENI.

CDR3 protein: CSARPDPNTEAFF. This chain links TRBV20-1 with TRBJ1-1; TCRdb proposes TRBD1, but this gene call is untestable without DNA. CDR1 DFQATT and CDR2 SNEGSKA come from the germline V gene (reference sequence). The CDR3 is made up of 13 amino acids.

The V gene is TRBV6-1, the J gene TRBJ1-5; there is no DNA to check the TCRdb D call of TRBD1. Germline CDR1 MNHNS, CDR2 SASEGT. This CDR3 is 14 amino acids long. Here the CDR3 reads CASRGRYSNQPQHF.

V and J are TRBV27 and TRBJ1-5. The V gene's germline CDR1 is MNHEY and CDR2 SMNVEV (reference sequence). The CDR3 has 14 residues. CDR3 region: CASSLGGINQPQHF.

The chain recombines TRBV29-1 with TRBJ2-5; TCRdb's D call of TRBD1 is untestable without DNA. Looked up from germline, CDR1 is SQVTM and CDR2 is ANQGSEA. CDR3 length equals 13 residues. The CDR3 region is CSFRQGSEETQYF.

V and J are TRBV20-1 and TRBJ2-1; TCRdb picks TRBD2, but there is no DNA to check that call. Germline CDR1 DFQATT, CDR2 SNEGSKA (reference sequence). The CDR3 runs 14 residues. CDR3 region: CSAGSGGGYNEQFF.